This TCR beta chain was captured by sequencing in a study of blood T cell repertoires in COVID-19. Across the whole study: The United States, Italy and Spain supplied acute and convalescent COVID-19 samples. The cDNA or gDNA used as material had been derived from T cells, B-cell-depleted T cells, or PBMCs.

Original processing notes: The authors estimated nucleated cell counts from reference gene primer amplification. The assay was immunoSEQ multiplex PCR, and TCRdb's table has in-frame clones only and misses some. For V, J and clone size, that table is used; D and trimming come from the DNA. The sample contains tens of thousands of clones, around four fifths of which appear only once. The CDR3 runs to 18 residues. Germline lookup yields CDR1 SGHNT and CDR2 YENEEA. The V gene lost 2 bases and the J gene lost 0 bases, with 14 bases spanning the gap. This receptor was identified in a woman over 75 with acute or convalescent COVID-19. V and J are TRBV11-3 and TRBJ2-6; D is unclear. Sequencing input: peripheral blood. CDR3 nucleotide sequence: TGTGCCAGCAGCTTAAACGGATGGGCCAGCTCTGGGGCCAACGTCCTGACTTTC. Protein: CASSLNGWASSGANVLTF.